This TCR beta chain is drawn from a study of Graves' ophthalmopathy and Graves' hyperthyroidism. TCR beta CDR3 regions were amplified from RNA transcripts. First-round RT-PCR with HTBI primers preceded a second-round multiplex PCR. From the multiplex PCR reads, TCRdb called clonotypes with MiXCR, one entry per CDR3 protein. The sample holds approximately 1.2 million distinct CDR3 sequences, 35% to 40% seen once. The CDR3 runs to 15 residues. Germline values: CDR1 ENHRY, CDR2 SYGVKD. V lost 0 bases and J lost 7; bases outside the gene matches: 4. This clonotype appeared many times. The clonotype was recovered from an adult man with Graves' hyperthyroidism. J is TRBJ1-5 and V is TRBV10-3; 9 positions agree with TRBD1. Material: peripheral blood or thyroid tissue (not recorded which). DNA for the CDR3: TGTGCCATCAGTGAGTCGGGACAGGGTACCCAGCCCCAGCATTTT. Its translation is CAISESGQGTQPQHF.